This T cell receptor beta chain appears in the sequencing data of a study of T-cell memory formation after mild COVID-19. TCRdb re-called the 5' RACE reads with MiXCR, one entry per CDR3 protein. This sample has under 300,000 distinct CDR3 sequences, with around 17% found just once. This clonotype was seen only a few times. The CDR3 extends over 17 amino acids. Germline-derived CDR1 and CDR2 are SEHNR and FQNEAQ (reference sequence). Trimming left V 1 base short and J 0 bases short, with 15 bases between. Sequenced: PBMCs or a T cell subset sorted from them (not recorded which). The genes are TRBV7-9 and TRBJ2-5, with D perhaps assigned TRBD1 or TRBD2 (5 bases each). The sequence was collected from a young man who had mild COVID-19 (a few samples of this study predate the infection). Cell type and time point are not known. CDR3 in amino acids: CASSLDGALLYQETQYF. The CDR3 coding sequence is TGTGCCAGCAGCTTAGACGGGGCCCTATTGTACCAAGAGACCCAGTACTTC.